This TCR beta chain emerged from a study of glioma-infiltrating T cells after dendritic cell vaccination. On the study more broadly: Patients received autologous tumor lysate-pulsed dendritic cell vaccination between about 2003 and 2013.

With V trimmed by 2 bases and J by 8 bases, 12 bases remained unmatched. The germline V gene encodes CDR1 ENHRY and CDR2 SYGVKD. The CDR3 is 16 amino acids. Primers: 60 V beta forward and 13 J beta reverse. The repertoire was sequenced with immunoSEQ multiplex PCR; TCRdb's copy has only in-frame clones and lacks some. Counted here are about 87,000 clones, 70% to 90% occurring once; the ten biggest clones make up approximately 3.4%. To note about this clone: Antigen specificity is unknown.

Whole-study findings and limits: Survival was not directly related to TCR clonality in these patients. Patients with more pretreatment TILs had longer time to progression and survival.

The sample in question was blood, obtained before dendritic cell vaccination. This receptor was taken from a human donor with glioblastoma. The V and J genes are TRBV10-3 and TRBJ2-4; 7 bases are a match to TRBD2. DNA for the CDR3: TGTGCCATCAGTGAGGGGCCGGGGGTAGGGAGGGACATTCAGTACTTC. Protein sequence: CAISEGPGVGRDIQYF.